This entry lists 23 T cell receptor beta chains sequenced from one sample in a study of shared clonotypes between healthy human individuals. Data came from immunoSEQ multiplex PCR; TCRdb stores just in-frame clones and leaves some out. The profile shows around 1 million clones, about three quarters of them singletons. Source material: memory CD4+ T cells sorted from blood. The sample's subset: CD45RA-negative fraction. The receptors were gathered from a man aged 18-30 years in good health.

This chain connects TRBV4-3 to TRBJ1-1; D call uncertain. Germline CDR1 and CDR2: LGHNA and YSLEER. CDR3 size: 13 residues. The ends were cut back, 0 bases at V and 4 bases at J, with 6 bases in the middle. In nucleotides, the CDR3 is TGCGCCAGCAGCCAAGAGTATAGCACTGAAGCTTTCTTT. Residues: CASSQEYSTEAFF.

This clone was seen more than once but under ten times. This chain joins TRBV4-3 and TRBJ1-1; TRBD1 aligns across 8 bases. CDR3 length: 17 residues. V dropped 0 bases and J dropped 4; count of bases not matched to a gene: 10. Germline CDR1 reads LGHNA; CDR2 reads YSLEER. CDR3: CASSQDGAQGEATEAFF. In DNA form, the CDR3 reads TGCGCCAGCAGCCAAGATGGCGCACAGGGGGAAGCCACTGAAGCTTTCTTT.

This clone occurred many times. J is TRBJ2-1 and V is TRBV2, with TRBD1 matching 8 bases. The CDR3 contains 16 residues. Germline V gene lookup returns CDR1 SNHLY and CDR2 FYNNEI. After removal of 2 bases from V and 4 bases from J, the junction contained 7 bases not matched to a gene. The DNA of the CDR3 is TGTGCCAGCAGTGAACGCCAGGGGGCTTTATACAATGAGCAGTTCTTC. Protein product: CASSERQGALYNEQFF. Complete variable domain (other parts from reference TRBV2 and TRBJ2-1): EPEVTQTPSHQVTQMGQEVILRCVPISNHLYFYWYRQILGQKVEFLVSFYNNEISEKSEIFDDQFSVERPDGSNFTLKIRSTKLEDSAMYFCASSERQGALYNEQFFGPGTRLTVL.

This clone was recorded a few times. The chain joins TRBV11-3 to TRBJ1-2; D is uncertain. Trimming pared 2 bases from V and 5 bases from J, leaving 15 bases between. The CDR3 length is 15 residues. Germline CDR1 is SGHNT and CDR2 is YENEEA. This CDR3 is CASSLNGNGGYGYTF. CDR3 sequence (DNA): TGTGCCAGCAGCTTAAACGGAAATGGAGGTTATGGCTACACCTTC.

This rearrangement joins TRBV27 to TRBJ2-7; 12 positions match TRBD2. The V segment lost 2 bases and the J segment 5 bases; nucleotides outside the gene matches: 7. The germline V gene has CDR1 MNHEY and CDR2 SMNVEV (reference sequence). The CDR3 totals 16 residues. Here the CDR3 reads CASSLRSSGGVNEQYF. The CDR3 region has the DNA TGTGCCAGCAGTTTAAGGTCTAGCGGGGGGGTCAACGAGCAGTACTTC.

Here the CDR3 DNA reads TGTGCCAGCAGCCCCCAGGGACAGGGGATCGAGCAGTACTTC. It encodes CASSPQGQGIEQYF. The chain links TRBV7-9 to TRBJ2-7; 10 bases are shared with TRBD1. There are 14 residues in the CDR3. V dropped 5 bases and J dropped 6; count of bases not matched to a gene: 7. Per the germline V gene, CDR1 is SEHNR and CDR2 is FQNEAQ (reference sequence).

A remark on this clone: This CDR3 is also generated by other DNA sequences in the sample. This rearrangement joins TRBV27 to TRBJ1-6; D remains unclear. CDR1 is MNHEY, CDR2 SMNVEV, per germline (reference sequence). V was cut by 3 bases and J by 5 bases, with 8 bases left in between. This CDR3 is built from 14 residues. CDR3 sequence (DNA): TGTGCCAGCAGTTTGGGCGGCAATAATTCACCCCTCCACTTT. The encoded protein is CASSLGGNNSPLHF.

The chain uses TRBV11-2 and TRBJ2-7; D is perhaps TRBD1 (5 bases). CDR1 and CDR2 from the germline V gene are SGHAT and FQNNGV. There are 14 residues in the CDR3. The V and J ends lost 6 bases and 0 bases respectively, with 12 bases between them. The CDR3 reads CASRPRQTSYEQYF. CDR3 coding DNA: TGTGCCAGCAGGCCCCGACAGACCTCCTACGAGCAGTACTTC.

The chain has TRBV5-1 and TRBJ2-1, with 16 bases aligning to TRBD2. With 7 bases clipped from V and 0 bases from J, the junction kept 10 bases outside the gene matches. This CDR3 is built from 19 residues. Germline CDR1 reads SGHRS; CDR2 reads YFSETQ. The CDR3 nucleotides are TGCGCCAGCGGACTTGGGACTAGCGGGAGGGTAGGCTCCTACAATGAGCAGTTCTTC. Protein sequence: CASGLGTSGRVGSYNEQFF.

The chain recombines TRBV10-3 with TRBJ2-2; 9 nucleotides match TRBD1. The junction had 9 bases not matched to a gene; V was cut back by 9 bases and J by 4 bases. Germline values: CDR1 ENHRY, CDR2 SYGVKD. CDR3 length equals 15 residues. The CDR3 DNA reads as TGTGCCATGAACGGACAGGGGCACGGCACCGGGGAGCTGTTTTTT. Encoded protein: CAMNGQGHGTGELFF.

The V and J genes are TRBV6-4 and TRBJ1-2; the D gene is possibly TRBD1 (6 bases). In germline, CDR1 is MRHNA, CDR2 SNTAGT. Trimming removed 5 bases from V and 8 bases from J, with 12 bases in between. There are 12 residues in the CDR3. CDR3 sequence: CASSNTRGGYTF. The CDR3 nucleotides read TGTGCCAGCAGTAATACCAGGGGCGGCTACACCTTC.

The table lists this clone with many counts. V usage is TRBV5-1 and J usage is TRBJ2-2; 9 bases are a match to TRBD2. In germline, CDR1 is SGHRS, CDR2 YFSETQ. The CDR3 length is 14 residues. J gave up 0 bases and V 9 bases, and 3 bases lay outside the gene matches. The CDR3 DNA reads as TGCGCCACCCTAGCGGGGTCGAACACCGGGGAGCTGTTTTTT. The encoded protein is CATLAGSNTGELFF. Together with reference TRBV5-1 and TRBJ2-2, the CDR3 gives the full variable domain: KAGVTQTPRYLIKTRGQQVTLSCSPISGHRSVSWYQQTPGQGLQFLFEYFSETQRNKGNFPGRFSGRQFSNSRSEMNVSTLELGDSALYLCATLAGSNTGELFFGEGSRLTVL.

The chain uses TRBV14 and TRBJ2-2, with 10 bases matching TRBD2. Germline V gives CDR1 SGHDN, CDR2 FVKESK. The trim removed 3 bases at V and 6 bases at J, leaving 13 bases unmatched. The CDR3 is 18 amino acids. The CDR3 nucleotides are TGTGCCAGCAGCCAGAGGGGTGGAAGGACTAGCGGTCCCGGGGAGCTGTTTTTT. It specifies CASSQRGGRTSGPGELFF.

This chain connects TRBV10-3 to TRBJ2-3, with TRBD2 identical over 8 bases. The V and J ends lost 7 bases and 5 bases, in that order; junction bases with no gene match: 11. The CDR3 is made up of 15 amino acids. The germline V gene has CDR1 ENHRY and CDR2 SYGVKD. CDR3 sequence (DNA): TGTGCCATCAAGTCGGGCGGGGGGAGTCGAGATACGCAGTATTTT. Translation: CAIKSGGGSRDTQYF.

V is TRBV7-2 and J is TRBJ1-2; the match to TRBD1 covers 7 bases. The CDR3 consists of 16 residues. Per the germline V gene, CDR1 is SGHTA and CDR2 is FQGNSA. Trimming took 5 bases from V and 6 from J; bases not matched to a gene: 15. The CDR3 bases are TGTGCCAGCAGCGAGGTGATGGGCAGGGGGTTTAATGGCTACACCTTC. Protein sequence: CASSEVMGRGFNGYTF.

The chain combines TRBV29-1 with TRBJ2-5; 7 nucleotides agree with TRBD1. This CDR3 contains 16 residues. Germline V gives CDR1 SQVTM, CDR2 ANQGSEA. CDR3: CRKKVLAGGSQETQYF. The DNA of the CDR3 is TGCAGGAAAAAGGTCCTGGCAGGGGGATCGCAAGAGACCCAGTACTTC.

This clone was seen a few times. The chain recombines TRBV5-4 with TRBJ2-7; D possibly corresponds to TRBD2 (6 bases). The CDR3 length is 15 residues. From germline, CDR1 is SGHNT and CDR2 YYREEE (reference sequence). The V end lost 0 bases, the J end lost 6 bases, and 16 bases lay between the germline ends. This CDR3 is CASSLVAAGGREQYF. CDR3 bases: TGTGCCAGCAGCTTGGTGGCGGCCGGGGGACGCGAGCAGTACTTC.

The genes are TRBV12-5 and TRBJ2-3; D is uncertain. The germline CDR1 and CDR2 sequences are LGHNT and FRNRAP. V was trimmed by 1 base and J by 2 bases, leaving 7 bases between them. The CDR3 consists of 14 residues. CDR3 loop: CASGLGTFTDTQYF. The CDR3 DNA is TGTGCTAGTGGTTTGGGAACGTTCACAGATACGCAGTATTTT.

This clone was picked up one time. The V call is TRBV10-3, the J call TRBJ2-2; D uncertain. Trimming took off 4 bases at V and 4 bases at J, with 10 bases between the two ends. The CDR3 is made up of 14 amino acids. From germline, CDR1 is ENHRY and CDR2 SYGVKD. The CDR3 sequence is CAISAVDSTGELFF. Here the CDR3 DNA reads TGTGCCATCAGTGCGGTCGACTCCACCGGGGAGCTGTTTTTT.

This chain uses TRBV5-6 with TRBJ1-1; a weak D match, TRBD1 (5 bases). V shed 0 bases and J shed 0 bases, with 9 bases lying between them. The CDR3 has 15 residues. Germline V gene lookup returns CDR1 SGHDT and CDR2 YYEEEE. The CDR3 sequence is CASSLGQIVNTEAFF. CDR3 DNA sequence: TGTGCCAGCAGCTTGGGACAGATCGTGAACACTGAAGCTTTCTTT. Based on the CDR3 plus reference TRBV5-6 and TRBJ1-1, the full variable domain is DAGVTQSPTHLIKTRGQQVTLRCSPKSGHDTVSWYQQALGQGPQFIFQYYEEEERQRGNFPDRFSGHQFPNYSSELNVNALLLGDSALYLCASSLGQIVNTEAFFGQGTRLTVV.

V gene TRBV5-5 combines with J gene TRBJ2-3, with TRBD2 as a possible D gene (6 bases). Germline CDR1 reads SGHKS; CDR2 reads YYEKEE (reference sequence). The CDR3 spans 15 residues. Trimming took off 0 bases at V and 1 base at J, with 9 bases between the two ends. CDR3 nucleotide sequence: TGTGCCAGCAGCTTGGTCCCGGGGGGCACAGATACGCAGTATTTT. Translated, it gives CASSLVPGGTDTQYF.

V and J are TRBV7-8 and TRBJ2-2; D gene unclear. Germline CDR1 reads SGHVS; CDR2 reads FQNEAQ. Trimming cost V 8 bases and J 4 bases, with 17 bases left between them. The CDR3 runs 15 residues. CDR3 region: CASLGRAGGTGELFF. The CDR3 region has the DNA TGTGCCAGCCTAGGAAGGGCCGGCGGCACCGGGGAGCTGTTTTTT. The variable domain in full, completed from reference TRBV7-8 and TRBJ2-2, reads GAGVSQSPRYKVAKRGQDVALRCDPISGHVSLFWYQQALGQGPEFLTYFQNEAQLDKSGLPSDRFFAERPEGSVSTLKIQRTQQEDSAVYLCASLGRAGGTGELFFGEGSRLTVL.

The count of this clone is one. The V and J genes are TRBV11-3 and TRBJ1-1, with D tentatively TRBD1 (5 bases). The germline V and J ends were trimmed by 1 base and 1 base, with 10 bases remaining between them. From germline, CDR1 is SGHNT and CDR2 YENEEA. The CDR3 totals 15 residues. CDR3 nucleotides: TGTGCCAGCAGCTTAGGAACGGGGACGAACACTGAAGCTTTCTTT. The encoded protein is CASSLGTGTNTEAFF.